This T cell receptor (beta chain) was identified in a study of T-cell reconstitution after alpha-beta-depleted transplantation in children. Unique molecular identifiers tagged the TCRbeta library. TCRdb analysed the PCR reads with MiXCR anew, one entry per CDR3 protein. The sample yields approximately 190,000 distinct CDR3 sequences, 8.4% seen once. V dropped 5 bases and J dropped 5 bases, with 6 bases sitting between them. The CDR3 has 11 residues. Germline CDR1 is MNHEY and CDR2 is SVGEGT. This clonotype was observed a few times. The antigen is unknown. Study results and limitations: T-cell counts and diversity were attributed mostly to newly produced T cells one year after transplant. Day-60 TCRbeta diversity that was high in some patients was derived from surviving recipient T cells and thymic progenitors. Expanded clones from the graft, numbering several hundred, reportedly supplied alpha-beta T cells about two months after transplant.

The chain joins TRBV6-2 or TRBV6-3 to TRBJ1-2; D gene ambiguous. The sequence was obtained from a male patient aged 2-10 years who had a stem cell transplant for acute myeloid leukemia, so the T cells may come from the graft donor. The sample was PBMCs, mostly from graft donor cells, taken 360 days after TCRalphabeta/CD19-depleted stem cell transplant. The CDR3 DNA reads TGTGCCAGCAGTCCATCGTATGGCTACACCTTC. This sequence encodes CASSPSYGYTF.